This T cell receptor beta chain was sequenced in a study of OX40 agonist ivuxolimab in advanced cancers. Broadly, across the study: Ivuxolimab was an agonistic, fully human IgG2 monoclonal antibody directed against OX40 (CD134), a costimulatory receptor. Intravenous ivuxolimab was administered to patients every 2 weeks at six dose levels: 0.01, 0.1, 0.3, 1.5, 3 and 10 mg/kg. Among the roughly 50 dose-escalation patients, around 19 had hepatocellular carcinoma, roughly 15 melanoma, 9 renal cell carcinoma and 9 head and neck cancer. A male proportion of roughly 80% and a mean age of about 60 years, ranging from 23 to 79, were recorded for the dose-escalation cohort. Patients were allowed to have had prior anti-PD-1, anti-PD-L1 or anti-CTLA-4 therapy, and 40% of the dose-escalation patients had been treated with checkpoint inhibitors. Partial responses occurred in three dose-escalation patients: two with cutaneous melanoma and one with hepatocellular carcinoma. Peripheral TCRbeta sequencing was intended to test whether TCR sequence diversity was altered and clonal T-cell expansion was caused by ivuxolimab. The paper covers the monotherapy dose-escalation part of the phase I ivuxolimab trial, which included N of about 50 patients. General findings and caveats noted by the study authors: The antigen specificity of the clonally expanded peripheral T cells was not determined. On average, CD8+ T cells showed more expanded clones than CD4+ T cells after ivuxolimab. Low levels of normalized T-cell clonal expansion were also seen in some patients who did not respond. In partial responders in the 0.1-3.0 mg/kg groups, normalized peripheral clonal expansion was found to be among the lowest, especially among CD8+ T cells. At doses of 0.1 to 3.0 mg/kg, clonal expansion of both CD4+ and CD8+ blood T cells was observed from baseline to week 6.

Patients with autoimmune disease history or receiving systemic immunosuppression were excluded from the trial. Peripheral blood for TCR sequencing was drawn from every dose cohort at baseline, at cycle 4 day 1 and at cycle 7 day 1. The samples were taken from a phase I, first-in-human, multicenter, open-label dose-escalation trial of ivuxolimab. Adults with locally advanced or metastatic melanoma, renal cell, hepatocellular, or head and neck squamous cell carcinoma were enrolled in the trial. Before TCR sequencing, CD4+ T cells and CD8+ T cells were sorted from peripheral blood as separate populations. As to this clone: Its cognate antigen has yet to be identified. There are no base qualities to consult, and no much larger clone falls within one base.

CDR1 PRHDT and CDR2 FYEKMQ were looked up in the germline V gene (reference sequence). V is cut back by 3 bases and J by 7 bases, with 5 bases in the junction unmatched. The CDR3, from cysteine to phenylalanine, totals 14 residues. Just the 42-base CDR3 DNA is kept, in frame starting at base 1. For sequencing of the TCRbeta CDR3 region, genomic DNA was extracted from the sorted cells. The immunoSEQ Assay was used to sequence the TCRbeta CDR3 regions. The clones in this table, taken by TCRdb from immuneACCESS, are in-frame only. Not every clone is retained; where verified, under half of the shortfall comes from an unresolved V gene, and the cause of the rest is unknown. The sample profile shows about 78,000 clones; around nine tenths of them were found once. Roughly 2.8% of the sample goes to the ten largest clones.

The starting material was CD4+ or CD8+ T cells sorted from blood, obtained in a trial of the OX40 agonist ivuxolimab. The sequence links TRBV13 to TRBJ2-1, and 8 bases in between align with TRBD2. This TCR was sampled from an adult with an advanced solid tumor such as melanoma, head and neck, liver or kidney cancer. The DNA is as follows: TGTGCCAGCAGCTTTCAACTAGCGGTAAATGAGCAGTTCTTC. Its amino acids are CASSFQLAVNEQFF.